This T cell receptor (beta chain) came from a study of beta chain features in type 1 diabetes. Study conclusions and caveats: In all four CD4+ subsets, TCRB CDR3 length was significantly, moderately reduced in type 1 diabetes. cDNA sequencing could over-represent cells with high TCR expression. PCR may have favored shorter templates equally in patients and controls.

Reverse transcription of all isolated RNA meant that expressed TCRB transcripts were sequenced. Regulatory, naive and central memory T cell samples averaged approximately 3.3 million reads. Produced via immunoSEQ multiplex PCR; TCRdb's table is partial and in-frame only. The data contain a few hundred thousand clones, 9.6% of them seen just once; the ten biggest clones take up 0.6%. CDR3 size: 15 residues. Unmatched junction bases numbered 5, after V lost 4 bases and J lost 0 bases. Germline CDR1 and CDR2: SGHNT and YYREEE (reference sequence). This clone has more than one count but fewer than ten. Its specificity is unknown. Every donor had blood drawn once into heparin, roughly 110 mL on average.

The chain couples TRBV5-4 to TRBJ2-3; TRBD2 aligns across 7 bases. This receptor was obtained from a man aged 30 to 39 with type 1 diabetes. Sequenced: central memory CD4+ T cells from blood. CDR3 DNA: TGTGCCAGCAGCCCCCTTAGCGGGAGCACAGATACGCAGTATTTT. Translated: CASSPLSGSTDTQYF. Drawing the rest from reference TRBV5-4 and TRBJ2-3, the complete variable domain is ETGVTQSPTHLIKTRGQQVTLRCSSQSGHNTVSWYQQALGQGPQFIFQYYREEENGRGNFPPRFSGLQFPNYSSELNVNALELDDSALYLCASSPLSGSTDTQYFGPGTRLTVL.